The TCR beta chain described here comes from a study of T cell responses to AZD1222 COVID-19 vaccine. TCRdb's table, derived via immunoSEQ multiplex PCR, lists solely in-frame clones and lacks some. The table records about 120,000 clones, around 87% of them present only once. The CDR3 consists of 13 residues. Germline V CDR1 and CDR2: SGHTA, FQGNSA. V gave up 4 bases and J gave up 5 bases, with 11 bases separating them. The chain carries TRBV7-2 and TRBJ1-2, with unresolved D. The TCR comes from an adult in good health. The material was peripheral blood, obtained on day 0 of AZD1222 vaccination. CDR3 in DNA: TGTGCCAGCAGCTCCCGACGGGGTTATGGCTACACCTTC. Its translation: CASSSRRGYGYTF. Supplemented by reference TRBV7-2 and TRBJ1-2, the full variable domain reads GAGVSQSPSNKVTEKGKDVELRCDPISGHTALYWYRQSLGQGLEFLIYFQGNSAPDKSGLPSDRFSAERTGGSVSTLTIQRTQQEDSAVYLCASSSRRGYGYTFGSGTRLTVV.